This T cell receptor (beta chain) was retrieved from a study of identifying expanded T cells in peripheral blood. On this clone itself: Different DNA sequences within this sample yield the same CDR3.

This CDR3 is built from 14 residues. From germline, CDR1 is GTSNPN and CDR2 SVGIG (reference sequence). The V and J ends lost 0 bases and 0 bases respectively, with 6 bases between them. Repertoires were generated with immunoSEQ multiplex PCR, while TCRdb's copy carries only in-frame clones and drops some. The sample carries 60,000 or so clones, approximately 82% recorded once. The sequence derives from a person between 18 and 75 years old in good health. This rearrangement joins TRBV30 to TRBJ1-3; D is uncertain. Sequenced: blood. In DNA form, the CDR3 reads TGTGCCTGGAGTGTAAAGGGCTCTGGAAACACCATATATTTT. Protein sequence: CAWSVKGSGNTIYF.